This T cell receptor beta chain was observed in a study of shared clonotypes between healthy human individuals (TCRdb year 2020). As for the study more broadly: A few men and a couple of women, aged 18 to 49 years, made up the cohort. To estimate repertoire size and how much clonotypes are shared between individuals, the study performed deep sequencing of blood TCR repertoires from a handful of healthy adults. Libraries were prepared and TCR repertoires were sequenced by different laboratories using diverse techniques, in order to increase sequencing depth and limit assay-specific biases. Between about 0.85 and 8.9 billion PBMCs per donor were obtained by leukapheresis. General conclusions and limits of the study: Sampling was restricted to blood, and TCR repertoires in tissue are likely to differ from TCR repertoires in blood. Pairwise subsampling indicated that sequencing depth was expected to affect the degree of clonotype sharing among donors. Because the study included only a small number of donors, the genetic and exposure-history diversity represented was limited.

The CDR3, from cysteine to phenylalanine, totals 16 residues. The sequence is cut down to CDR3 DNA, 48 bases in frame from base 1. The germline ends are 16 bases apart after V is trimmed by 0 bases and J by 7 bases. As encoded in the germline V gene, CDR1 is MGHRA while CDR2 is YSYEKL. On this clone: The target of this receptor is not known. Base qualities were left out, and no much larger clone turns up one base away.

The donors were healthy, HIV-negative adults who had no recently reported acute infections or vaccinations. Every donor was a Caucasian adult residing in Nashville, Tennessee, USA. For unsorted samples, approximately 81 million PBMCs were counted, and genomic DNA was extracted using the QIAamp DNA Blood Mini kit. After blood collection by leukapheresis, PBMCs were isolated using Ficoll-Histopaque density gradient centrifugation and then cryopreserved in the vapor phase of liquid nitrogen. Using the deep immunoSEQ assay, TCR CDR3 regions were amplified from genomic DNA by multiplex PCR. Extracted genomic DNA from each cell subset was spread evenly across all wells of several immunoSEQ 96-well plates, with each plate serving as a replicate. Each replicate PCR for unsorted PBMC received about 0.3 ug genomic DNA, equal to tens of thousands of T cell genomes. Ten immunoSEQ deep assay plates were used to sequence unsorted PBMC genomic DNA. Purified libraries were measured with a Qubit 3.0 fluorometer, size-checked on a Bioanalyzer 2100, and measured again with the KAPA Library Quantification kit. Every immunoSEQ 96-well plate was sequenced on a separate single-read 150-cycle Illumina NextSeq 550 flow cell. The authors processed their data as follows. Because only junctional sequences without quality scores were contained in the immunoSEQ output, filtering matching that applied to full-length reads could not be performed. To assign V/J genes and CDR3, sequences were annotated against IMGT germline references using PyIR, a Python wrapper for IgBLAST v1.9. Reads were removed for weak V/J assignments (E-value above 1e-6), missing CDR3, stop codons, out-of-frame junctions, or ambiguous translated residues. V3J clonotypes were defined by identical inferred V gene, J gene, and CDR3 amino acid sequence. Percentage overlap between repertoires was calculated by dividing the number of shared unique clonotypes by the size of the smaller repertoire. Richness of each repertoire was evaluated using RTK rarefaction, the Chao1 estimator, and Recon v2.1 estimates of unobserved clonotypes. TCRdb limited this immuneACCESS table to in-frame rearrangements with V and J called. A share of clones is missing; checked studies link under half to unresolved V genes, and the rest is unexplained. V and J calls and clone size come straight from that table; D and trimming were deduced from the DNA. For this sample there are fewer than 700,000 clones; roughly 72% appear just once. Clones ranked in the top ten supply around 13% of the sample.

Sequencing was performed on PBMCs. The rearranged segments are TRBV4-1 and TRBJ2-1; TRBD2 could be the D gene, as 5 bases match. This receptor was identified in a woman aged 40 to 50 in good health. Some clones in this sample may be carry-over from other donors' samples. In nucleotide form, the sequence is TGCGCCAGCAGCCAAGAGGTCCCCCGAGGGTGGAATGAGCAGTTCTTC. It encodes CASSQEVPRGWNEQFF.